One TCR beta chain is described in this entry. Its antigen is as yet unknown. V dropped 5 bases and J dropped 5; count of bases not matched to a gene: 8. Germline V CDR1 and CDR2: SEHNR, FQNEAQ (reference sequence). CDR3 length equals 16 residues. The sample belongs to a study of cytomegalovirus exposure and HLA in healthy donors. General study findings and limits: Rare TCR sequences predominated, though certain public TCRs were found in many donors.

Use of 60 Vbeta and 13 Jbeta primers characterized the PCR. Here immunoSEQ multiplex PCR was the method, and the copy in TCRdb shows in-frame clones only, minus some. Here the sample table reports around 150,000 clones. This TCR derives from a middle-aged man in good health and CMV-seronegative. Sequenced: PBMCs. This chain uses TRBV7-9 with TRBJ2-2, with 10 bases fitting TRBD2. The CDR3: CASSPTSGEITGELFF. The CDR3 DNA is TGTGCCAGCAGCCCTACTAGCGGGGAGATAACCGGGGAGCTGTTTTTT.